The T cell receptor beta chain described here comes from a study of T cells in Graves' hyperthyroidism and ophthalmopathy. Findings of the study overall: Model output signaled ophthalmopathy a median roughly 6.5 months ahead of onset.

The count of this clonotype is one. What it recognizes is unknown. Absence of ophthalmopathy progression within 18 months defined stable Graves' hyperthyroidism. Diagnoses were made from clinical symptoms, serum measures (thyroxine and TRAb), thyroid ultrasound and orbital computed tomography. PBMCs stemmed from under 11 ml fresh peripheral blood. Germline-derived CDR1 and CDR2 are SGHTA and FQGTGA. CDR3 length equals 14 residues. The V segment lost 4 bases and the J segment 7 bases; nucleotides outside the gene matches: 6. TCR beta CDR3 regions were amplified from RNA transcripts. The HTBI set primed first-round TCR CDR3 RT-PCR. TCRdb recomputed calls from the multiplex PCR reads with MiXCR, one row per CDR3 protein. The table has hundreds of thousands of distinct CDR3 sequences, more than 30% seen once.

The rearrangement uses TRBV7-3 and TRBJ2-7; 11 nucleotides match TRBD2. The source material was blood. The sequence came from a man aged 18-30 years with Graves' hyperthyroidism. In DNA, the CDR3 is TGTGCCAGCAGCTCCGTAGCGGGAGGGAAAGAGCAGTACTTC. Protein product: CASSSVAGGKEQYF.